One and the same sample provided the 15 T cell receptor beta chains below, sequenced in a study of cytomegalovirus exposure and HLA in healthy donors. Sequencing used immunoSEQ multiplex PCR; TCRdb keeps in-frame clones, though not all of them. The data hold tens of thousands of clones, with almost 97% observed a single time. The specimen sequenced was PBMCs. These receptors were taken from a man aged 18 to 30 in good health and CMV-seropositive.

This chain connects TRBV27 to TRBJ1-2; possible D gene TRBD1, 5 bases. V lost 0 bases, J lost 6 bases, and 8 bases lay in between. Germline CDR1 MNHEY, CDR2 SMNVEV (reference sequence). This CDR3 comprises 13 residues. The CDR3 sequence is CASSLSGGDGYTF. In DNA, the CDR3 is TGTGCCAGCAGTTTATCGGGAGGGGATGGCTACACCTTC.

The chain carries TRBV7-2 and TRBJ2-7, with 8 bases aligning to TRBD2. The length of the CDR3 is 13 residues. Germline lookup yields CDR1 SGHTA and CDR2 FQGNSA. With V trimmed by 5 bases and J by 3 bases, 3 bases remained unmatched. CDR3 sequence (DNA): TGTGCCAGCAGCCCGGGGGGGTTCTACGAGCAGTACTTC. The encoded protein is CASSPGGFYEQYF.

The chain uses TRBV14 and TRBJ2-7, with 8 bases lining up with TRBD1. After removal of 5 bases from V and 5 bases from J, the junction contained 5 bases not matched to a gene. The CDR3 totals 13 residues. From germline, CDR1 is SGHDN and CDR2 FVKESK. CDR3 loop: CASSLSTGDEQYF. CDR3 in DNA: TGTGCCAGCAGCTTATCGACAGGGGACGAGCAGTACTTC.

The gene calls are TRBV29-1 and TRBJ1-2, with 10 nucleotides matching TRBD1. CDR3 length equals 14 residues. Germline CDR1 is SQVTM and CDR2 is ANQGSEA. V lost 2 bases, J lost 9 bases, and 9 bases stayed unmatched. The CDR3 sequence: CSVEPGQGTFSYTF. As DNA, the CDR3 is TGCAGCGTTGAACCGGGACAGGGGACTTTCAGCTACACCTTC.

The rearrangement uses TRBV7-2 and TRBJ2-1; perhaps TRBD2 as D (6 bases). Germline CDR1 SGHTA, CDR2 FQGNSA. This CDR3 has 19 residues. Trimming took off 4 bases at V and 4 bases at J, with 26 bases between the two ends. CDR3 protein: CASSSPDGSGTIGYNEQFF. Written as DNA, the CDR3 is TGTGCCAGCAGCTCCCCAGATGGTAGCGGTACTATCGGGTACAATGAGCAGTTCTTC. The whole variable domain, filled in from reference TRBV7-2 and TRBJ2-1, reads GAGVSQSPSNKVTEKGKDVELRCDPISGHTALYWYRQSLGQGLEFLIYFQGNSAPDKSGLPSDRFSAERTGGSVSTLTIQRTQQEDSAVYLCASSSPDGSGTIGYNEQFFGPGTRLTVL.

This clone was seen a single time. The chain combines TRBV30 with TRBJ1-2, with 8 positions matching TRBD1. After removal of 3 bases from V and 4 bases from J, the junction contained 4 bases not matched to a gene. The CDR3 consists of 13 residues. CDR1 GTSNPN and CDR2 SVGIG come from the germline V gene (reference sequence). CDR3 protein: CAWRGQGSYGYTF. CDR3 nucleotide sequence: TGTGCCTGGAGAGGACAGGGTTCCTATGGCTACACCTTC.

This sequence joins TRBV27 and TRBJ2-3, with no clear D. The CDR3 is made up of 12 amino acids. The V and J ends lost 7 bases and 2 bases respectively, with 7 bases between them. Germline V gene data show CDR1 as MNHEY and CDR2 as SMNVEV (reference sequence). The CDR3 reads CASTDITDTQYF. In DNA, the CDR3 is TGTGCCAGCACCGACATCACAGATACGCAGTATTTT.

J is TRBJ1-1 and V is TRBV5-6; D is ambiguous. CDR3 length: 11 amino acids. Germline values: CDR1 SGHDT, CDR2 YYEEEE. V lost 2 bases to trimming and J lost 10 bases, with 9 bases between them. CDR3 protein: CASSFGRGAFF. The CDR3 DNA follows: TGTGCCAGCAGCTTTGGGAGAGGAGCTTTCTTT.

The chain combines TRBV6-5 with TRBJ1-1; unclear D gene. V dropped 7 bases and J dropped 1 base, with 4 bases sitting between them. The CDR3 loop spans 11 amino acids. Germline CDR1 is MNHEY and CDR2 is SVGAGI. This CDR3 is CASTRNTEAFF. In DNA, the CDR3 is TGTGCCAGCACGAGGAACACTGAAGCTTTCTTT.

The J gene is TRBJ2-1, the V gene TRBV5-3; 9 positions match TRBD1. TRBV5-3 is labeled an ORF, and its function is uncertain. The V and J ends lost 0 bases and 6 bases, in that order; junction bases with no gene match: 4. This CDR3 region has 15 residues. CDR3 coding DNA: TGTGCCAGAAGCTTGGGGGGGACAGGGACCAATGAGCAGTTCTTC. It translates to CARSLGGTGTNEQFF.

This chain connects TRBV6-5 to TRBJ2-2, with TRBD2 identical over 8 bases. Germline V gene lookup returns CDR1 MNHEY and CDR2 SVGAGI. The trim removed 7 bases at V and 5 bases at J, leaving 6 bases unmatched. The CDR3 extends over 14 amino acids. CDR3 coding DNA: TGTGCCAGCATGTTAAGCGGGAGTACCGGGGAGCTGTTTTTT. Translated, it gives CASMLSGSTGELFF.

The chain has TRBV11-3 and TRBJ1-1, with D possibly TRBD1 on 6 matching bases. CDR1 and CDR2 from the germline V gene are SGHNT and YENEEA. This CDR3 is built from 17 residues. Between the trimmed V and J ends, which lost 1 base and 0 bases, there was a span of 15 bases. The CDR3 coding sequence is TGTGCCAGCAGCTTAGGACCCAGGGGTAGTGTGAACACTGAAGCTTTCTTT. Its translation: CASSLGPRGSVNTEAFF.

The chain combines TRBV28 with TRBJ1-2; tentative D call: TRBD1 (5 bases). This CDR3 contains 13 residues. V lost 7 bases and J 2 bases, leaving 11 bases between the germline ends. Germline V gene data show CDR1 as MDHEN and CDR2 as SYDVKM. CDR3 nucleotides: TGTGCCAGCATCTCCCGACAGAACTATGGCTACACCTTC. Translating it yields CASISRQNYGYTF.

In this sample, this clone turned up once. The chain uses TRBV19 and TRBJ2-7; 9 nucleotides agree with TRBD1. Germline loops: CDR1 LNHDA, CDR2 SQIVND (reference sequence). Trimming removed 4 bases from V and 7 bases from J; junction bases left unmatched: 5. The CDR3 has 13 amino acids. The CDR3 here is CASSKQGAGEQYF. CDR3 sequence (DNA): TGTGCCAGTAGTAAACAGGGGGCCGGGGAGCAGTACTTC. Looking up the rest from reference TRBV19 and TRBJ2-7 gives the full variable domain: DGGITQSPKYLFRKEGQNVTLSCEQNLNHDAMYWYRQDPGQGLRLIYYSQIVNDFQKGDIAEGYSVSREKKESFPLTVTSAQKNPTAFYLCASSKQGAGEQYFGPGTRLTVT.

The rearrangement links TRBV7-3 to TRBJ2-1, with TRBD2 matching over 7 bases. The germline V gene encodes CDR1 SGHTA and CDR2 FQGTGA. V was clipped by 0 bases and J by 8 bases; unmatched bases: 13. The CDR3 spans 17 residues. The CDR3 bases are TGTGCCAGCAGCTTAACTGCAATCGGACTAGTGATGGATGAGCAGTTCTTC. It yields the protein CASSLTAIGLVMDEQFF.